In its sample, the clone carrying this TCR beta chain was seen a few times. RNA transcripts gave rise to amplified TCR beta CDR3 regions. Using the HTBI primer set, a first-round RT-PCR was run on the TCR CDR3. TCRdb independently ran MiXCR on the multiplex PCR reads; one entry per CDR3 protein. Here the sample spans hundreds of thousands of distinct CDR3 sequences, roughly 32% being singletons. This specimen belongs to a study of T cells in Graves' hyperthyroidism and ophthalmopathy. The sequenced material came from blood. The receptor was derived from a woman aged 40 to 50 with Graves' hyperthyroidism.

The CDR3 sequence is CASSRLTGGTEAFF. The DNA of the CDR3 is TGTGCCAGCAGTCGCCTCACAGGGGGCACTGAAGCTTTCTTT. This chain joins TRBV6-5 and TRBJ1-1; 8 bases fit TRBD1. V was clipped by 5 bases and J by 4 bases; unmatched bases: 6. Germline V CDR1 and CDR2: MNHEY, SVGAGI. The CDR3 is 14 residues long.